The T cell receptor beta chain described here comes from a study of T cell responses to AZD1222 COVID-19 vaccine. Findings and caveats of the study: AZD1222 recipients seropositive at baseline numbered only six.

Note on this clone: The antigen remains unidentified.

Libraries were prepared by immunoSEQ multiplex PCR; TCRdb keeps only in-frame clonotypes and omits some of them. The table records some 120,000 clones, just under 95% of them present only once. The material sequenced was peripheral blood, taken on day 0 of AZD1222 vaccination. The sequence came from an adult in good health.

Here the CDR3 DNA reads TGTGCCAGCAGTTACACGGACGAGGGGAGTTCACCCCTCCACTTT. It specifies CASSYTDEGSSPLHF. The chain combines TRBV6-5 with TRBJ1-6; D perhaps matches TRBD1 (5 bases). V dropped 2 bases and J dropped 9 bases, with 14 bases sitting between them. Germline V lookup: CDR1 MNHEY, CDR2 SVGAGI. This CDR3 region has 15 residues.